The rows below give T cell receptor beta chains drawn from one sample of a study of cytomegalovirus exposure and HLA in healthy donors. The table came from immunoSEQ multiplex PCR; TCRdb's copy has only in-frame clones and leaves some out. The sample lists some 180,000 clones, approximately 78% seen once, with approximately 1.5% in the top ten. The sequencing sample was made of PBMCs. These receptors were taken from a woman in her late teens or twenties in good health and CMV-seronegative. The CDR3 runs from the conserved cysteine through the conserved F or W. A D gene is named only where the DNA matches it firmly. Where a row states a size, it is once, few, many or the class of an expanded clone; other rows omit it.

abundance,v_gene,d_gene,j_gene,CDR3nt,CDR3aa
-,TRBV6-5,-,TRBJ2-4,TGTGCCAGCAGCCCCAATCGGGACATTCAGTACTTC,CASSPNRDIQYF
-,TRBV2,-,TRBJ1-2,TGTGCCAGCAGTGAAAGAAAGGAGCGGGGCGGCTACACCTTC,CASSERKERGGYTF
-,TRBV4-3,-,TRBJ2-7,TGCGCCAGCAGCCAAGAGTCGGCGACGGGATACGAGCAGTACTTC,CASSQESATGYEQYF
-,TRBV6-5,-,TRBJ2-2,TGTGCCAGCACCCTCTTACGGGACACCGGGGAGCTGTTTTTT,CASTLLRDTGELFF
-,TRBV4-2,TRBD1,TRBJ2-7,TGTGCCAGCAGCCAAGCCCCCGGGACAGAGTACGAGCAGTACTTC,CASSQAPGTEYEQYF
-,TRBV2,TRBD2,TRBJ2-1,TGTGCCAGCCGGAAAGCGGGAGAGGTACCCCCGCCCTACAATGAGCAGTTCTTC,CASRKAGEVPPPYNEQFF
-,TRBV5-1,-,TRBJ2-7,TGCGCCAGCAGCCCTACCGGGGATGTTACCTACGAGCAGTACTTC,CASSPTGDVTYEQYF
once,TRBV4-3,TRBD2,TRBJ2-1,TGCGCCAGCAGCCCTAGCGGGAGGGGAAATGAGCAGTTCTTC,CASSPSGRGNEQFF
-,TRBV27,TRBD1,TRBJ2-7,TGTGCCAGCAGGAGAGACAGGGTTAATTTCTACGAGCAGTACTTC,CASRRDRVNFYEQYF
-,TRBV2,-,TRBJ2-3,TGTGCCAGCAGTGAAGGTACGGGAGGCACAGATACGCAGTATTTT,CASSEGTGGTDTQYF
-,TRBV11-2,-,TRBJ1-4,TGTGCCAGCAGCTTAAGTTTTTTGGGGGGTGAAAAACTGTTTTTT,CASSLSFLGGEKLFF
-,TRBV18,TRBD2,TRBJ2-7,TGTGCCAGCTCACCAGCACTAGCGGGACTAAACGAGCAGTACTTC,CASSPALAGLNEQYF
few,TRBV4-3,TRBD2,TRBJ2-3,TGCGCCAGCAGCCAAGAAATCGAAAGCGGGATTAGCACAGATACGCAGTATTTT,CASSQEIESGISTDTQYF
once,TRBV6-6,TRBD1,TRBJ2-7,TGTGCCAGCAGTTTTAACCCTACAGGGGTAGGAGAGCAGTACTTC,CASSFNPTGVGEQYF
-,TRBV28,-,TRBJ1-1,TGTGCCAGCAGATATCAGGGGCAGGGGAACACTGAAGCTTTCTTT,CASRYQGQGNTEAFF
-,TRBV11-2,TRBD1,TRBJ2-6,TGTGCCAGCAGCCACCGGACAGGGGGCATCGAATCTGGGGCCAACGTCCTGACTTTC,CASSHRTGGIESGANVLTF
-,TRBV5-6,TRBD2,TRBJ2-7,TGTGCCAGCAGCCTTACCACTAGCGGGAGGGGCTACGAGCAGTACTTC,CASSLTTSGRGYEQYF
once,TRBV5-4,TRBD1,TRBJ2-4,TGTGCCAGCAGCGGGACAGGACCCAAAAACATTCAGTACTTC,CASSGTGPKNIQYF
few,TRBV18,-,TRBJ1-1,TGTGCCAGCTCACCGGACAGCACTGAAGCTTTCTTT,CASSPDSTEAFF
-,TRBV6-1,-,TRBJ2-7,TGTGCCAGCGGTACGGGGGGGACAGAGTCCTACGAGCAGTACTTC,CASGTGGTESYEQYF
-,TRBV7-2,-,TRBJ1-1,TGTGCCAGCAGCTATGGACAGCCCATGAACACTGAAGCTTTCTTT,CASSYGQPMNTEAFF
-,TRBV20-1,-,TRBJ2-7,TGCAGTGCTCGGGAAATAAACGAGCAGTACTTC,CSAREINEQYF
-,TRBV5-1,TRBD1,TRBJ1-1,TGCGCCAGCAGCCTCCTTCCCGGGACAGCGGGTCCGAACACTGAAGCTTTCTTT,CASSLLPGTAGPNTEAFF
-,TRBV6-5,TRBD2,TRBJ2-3,TGTGCCAGCAGTAAGCTCGGGACTAGAACGGATACGCAGTATTTT,CASSKLGTRTDTQYF
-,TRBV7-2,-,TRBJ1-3,TGTGCCAGCAGCTTAGCGTATACGGGGGGAAACACCATATATTTT,CASSLAYTGGNTIYF
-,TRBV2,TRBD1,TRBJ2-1,TGTGCCAGCAGTGGTCAGGACAGGAAATCCTACAATGAGCAGTTCTTC,CASSGQDRKSYNEQFF
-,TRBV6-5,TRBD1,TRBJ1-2,TGTGCCAGCAGTCCAACAGGGGGCGGACCCTATGGCTACACCTTC,CASSPTGGGPYGYTF
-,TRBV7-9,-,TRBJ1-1,TGTGCCAGCAGCTTATACCCGAGGTTGGACACTGAAGCTTTCTTT,CASSLYPRLDTEAFF
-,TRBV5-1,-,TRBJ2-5,TGCGCCACCGTGTTGGTTGGACAGATAGGTAAAGAAGGTTCGGAGACCCAGTACTTC,CATVLVGQIGKEGSETQYF
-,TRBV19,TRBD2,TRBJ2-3,TGTGCCAGTCGCCCGACTAGCGGGAGCAACACGCAGTATTTT,CASRPTSGSNTQYF
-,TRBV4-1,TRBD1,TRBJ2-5,TGCGCCAGCAGCCAAGTAGGGTCGGCAGGGGGTCGGGAGACCCAGTACTTC,CASSQVGSAGGRETQYF
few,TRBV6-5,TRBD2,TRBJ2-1,TGTGCCAGCAGTTCGACTAGCGGGAGGGCCAATGAGCAGTTCTTC,CASSSTSGRANEQFF
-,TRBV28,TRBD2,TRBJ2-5,TGTGCCAGCAAGACTAGCGGGAGCCAGGAGACCCAGTACTTC,CASKTSGSQETQYF
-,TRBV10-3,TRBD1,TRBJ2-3,TGTGCCATCAGCGCGAGGACAGGGGGCTATTCTTTGGATACGCAGTATTTT,CAISARTGGYSLDTQYF
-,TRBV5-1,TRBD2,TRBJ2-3,TGCGCCAGCAGCGGGGGGACTAGTAGGACAGATACGCAGTATTTT,CASSGGTSRTDTQYF
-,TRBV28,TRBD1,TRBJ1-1,TGTGCCAGCAGTTTCGACAGGGAGGTGGCCACTGAAGCTTTCTTT,CASSFDREVATEAFF
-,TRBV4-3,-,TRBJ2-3,TGCGCCAGCAGCCAAGGGAGTGGCGCGGGGCCACCCACAGATACGCAGTATTTT,CASSQGSGAGPPTDTQYF
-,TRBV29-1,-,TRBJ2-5,TGCAGCGTTGAAAGAGGTGGCGGTGGTCGAGAGACCCAGTACTTC,CSVERGGGGRETQYF
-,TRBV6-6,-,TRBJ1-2,TGTGCCATCAGTGACGGACTGATTGGCTATGGCTACACCTTC,CAISDGLIGYGYTF
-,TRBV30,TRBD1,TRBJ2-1,TGTGCCTGGAGTGTACTGGTCAGGGGGTTCAATGAGCAGTTCTTC,CAWSVLVRGFNEQFF
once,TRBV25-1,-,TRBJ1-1,TGTGCCAGCAGTGCCACAGGGCGGGCCACTGAAGCTTTCTTT,CASSATGRATEAFF
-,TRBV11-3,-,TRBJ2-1,TGTGCCAGCAGCCCTCGGACAGCGTGGGATGAGCAGTTCTTC,CASSPRTAWDEQFF
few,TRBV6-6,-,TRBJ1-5,TGTGCCAGCATGCAGGACAATCAGCCCCAGCATTTT,CASMQDNQPQHF
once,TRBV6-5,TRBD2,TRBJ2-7,TGTGCCAGCAGGAATAGCGGGAGCGGTACCTACGAGCAGTACTTC,CASRNSGSGTYEQYF
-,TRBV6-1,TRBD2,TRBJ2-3,TGTGCCAGCAGTGACGGGACTAGCGGGAGACATACGCAGTATTTT,CASSDGTSGRHTQYF
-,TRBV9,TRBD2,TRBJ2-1,TGTGCCAGCAGCGAGACTAGCGGGAGGGGAAATGAGCAGTTCTTC,CASSETSGRGNEQFF
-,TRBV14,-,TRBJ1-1,TGTGCCAGCAGCCAAGAATCGAGCAGGGTGGCTGAAGCTTTCTTT,CASSQESSRVAEAFF
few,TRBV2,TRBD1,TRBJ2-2,TGTGCCAGTGAGGAATTGACAGGGGGCGGGGAGCTGTTTTTT,CASEELTGGGELFF
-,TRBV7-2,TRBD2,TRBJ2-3,TGTGCCAGCAGCTCCACCCCGGGACTAGCGGAGAGGGGAGATACGCAGTATTTT,CASSSTPGLAERGDTQYF
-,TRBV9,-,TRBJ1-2,TGTGCCAGCAGCGTAGACGGTGGGACAAATGGCTACACCTTC,CASSVDGGTNGYTF
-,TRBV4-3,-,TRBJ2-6,TGCGCCAGCAGCCAAGATCTCGGGTCTGGGGCCAACGTCCTGACTTTC,CASSQDLGSGANVLTF
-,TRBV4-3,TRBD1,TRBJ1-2,TGCGCCAGCAGCCGGGAGCAGGGGGCCTTGAGCTATGGCTACACCTTC,CASSREQGALSYGYTF
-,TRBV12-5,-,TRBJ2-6,TGTGCTAGTGGTTTGGTACAAGGAGGTTCTTCTGGGGCCAACGTCCTGACTTTC,CASGLVQGGSSGANVLTF